This T cell receptor (beta chain) was obtained from a study of shared clonotypes between healthy human individuals. V lost 6 bases, J lost 0 bases, and 2 bases stayed unmatched. The CDR3 has 14 amino acids. The V gene's germline CDR1 is MGHRA and CDR2 YSYEKL. The method was immunoSEQ multiplex PCR; TCRdb's version includes in-frame clones alone and lacks a portion of them. Of some 2 million clones in the sample, roughly 95% are singletons; the top ten hold roughly 0.13%. Study conclusions and caveats: Among donors, clonotype sharing was expected to be affected by sequencing depth. A handful of donors showed sharing of roughly 5% of naive CD4 clonotypes.

This clone has a single count. As yet, its antigen is unknown. This specimen includes other DNA sequences encoding the same CDR3. The rearrangement uses TRBV4-1 and TRBJ2-7, with 10 bases that match TRBD2. Sequencing was done on a sample of naive CD4+ T cells sorted from blood. Subset defined: CD45RA+ positively selected. The sequence derives from a man aged 18 to 30 in good health. Written as DNA, the CDR3 is TGCGCCAGCAGTCCTAGCGGGAGCTCCTACGAGCAGTACTTC. Protein sequence: CASSPSGSSYEQYF.